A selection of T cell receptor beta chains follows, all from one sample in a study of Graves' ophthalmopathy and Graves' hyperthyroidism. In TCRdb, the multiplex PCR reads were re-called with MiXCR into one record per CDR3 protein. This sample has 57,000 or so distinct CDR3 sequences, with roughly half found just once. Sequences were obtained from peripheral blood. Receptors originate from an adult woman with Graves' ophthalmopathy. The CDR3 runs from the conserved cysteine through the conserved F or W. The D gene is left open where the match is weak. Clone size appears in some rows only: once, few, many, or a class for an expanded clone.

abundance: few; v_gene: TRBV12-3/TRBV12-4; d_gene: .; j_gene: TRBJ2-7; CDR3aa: CASSSGPLRVF; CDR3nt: TGTGCCAGCAGTTCGGGACCGCTAAGGGTCTTC
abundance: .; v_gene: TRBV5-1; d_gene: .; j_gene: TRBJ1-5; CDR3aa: CASSLEAGNQPQHF; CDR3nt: TGCGCCAGCAGCTTGGAGGCAGGCAATCAGCCCCAGCATTTT
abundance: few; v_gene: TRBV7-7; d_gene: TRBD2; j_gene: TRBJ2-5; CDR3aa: CASSSGLEETQYF; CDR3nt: TGTGCTAGCAGCTCCGGACTAGAAGAGACCCAGTACTTC
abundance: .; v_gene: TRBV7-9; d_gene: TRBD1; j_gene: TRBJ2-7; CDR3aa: CASSLARDRVEQYF; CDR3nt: TGTGCCAGCAGCTTAGCGCGGGACAGGGTTGAGCAGTACTTC
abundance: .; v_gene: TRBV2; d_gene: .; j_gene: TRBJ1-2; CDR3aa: CASSQTARGNGGYTF; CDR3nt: TGTGCCAGCAGCCAAACCGCCAGGGGAAATGGTGGCTACACCTTC
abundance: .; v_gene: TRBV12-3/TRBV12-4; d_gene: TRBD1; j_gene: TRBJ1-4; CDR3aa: CACSLRTGGREKLFF; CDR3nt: TGTGCCTGCAGTCTTAGGACAGGGGGGCGGGAAAAACTGTTTTTT
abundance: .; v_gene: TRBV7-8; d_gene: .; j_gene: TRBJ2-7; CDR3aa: CASSSTEKSYEQYF; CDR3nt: TGTGCCAGCAGCTCCACCGAGAAATCCTACGAGCAGTACTTC
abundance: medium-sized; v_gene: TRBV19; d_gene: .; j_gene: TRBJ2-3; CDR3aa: CASSGNTDTQYF; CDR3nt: TGTGCCAGCAGCGGAAACACAGATACGCAGTATTTT
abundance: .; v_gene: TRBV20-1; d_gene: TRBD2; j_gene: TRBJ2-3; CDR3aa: CSARGTSGTGTDTQYF; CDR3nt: TGCAGTGCTAGAGGGACTAGCGGGACCGGCACAGATACGCAGTATTTT
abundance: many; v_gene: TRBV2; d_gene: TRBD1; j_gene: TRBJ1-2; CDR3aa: CASSKTGTGPGYTF; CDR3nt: TGTGCCAGCAGCAAAACCGGGACAGGGCCCGGCTACACCTTC
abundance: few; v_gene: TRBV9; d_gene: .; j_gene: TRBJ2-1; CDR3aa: CASSDSGQANQQFF; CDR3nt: TGTGCCAGCAGCGATAGCGGACAGGCCAATCAGCAGTTCTTC
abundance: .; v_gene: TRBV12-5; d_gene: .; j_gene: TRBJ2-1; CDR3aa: CASGETGTGDRYNEQFF; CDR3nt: TGTGCTAGTGGTGAGACCGGGACTGGCGACAGGTACAATGAGCAGTTCTTC
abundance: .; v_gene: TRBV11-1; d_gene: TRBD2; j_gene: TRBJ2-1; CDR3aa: CASSAGTSVREQFF; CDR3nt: TGTGCCAGCAGCGCCGGGACTAGCGTAAGGGAGCAGTTCTTC
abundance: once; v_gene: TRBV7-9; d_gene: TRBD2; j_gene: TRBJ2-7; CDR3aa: CASSLGLAEEQYF; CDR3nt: TGTGCCAGCAGCCTGGGACTAGCGGAAGAGCAGTACTTC
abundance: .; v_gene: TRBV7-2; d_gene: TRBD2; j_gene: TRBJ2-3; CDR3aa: CASSLGLAGANEQYF; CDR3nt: TGTGCCAGCAGCCTGGGACTAGCGGGGGCGAATGAGCAGTATTTT
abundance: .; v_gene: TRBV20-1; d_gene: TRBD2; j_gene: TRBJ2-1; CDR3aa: CSFSGSGDEQFF; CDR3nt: TGCAGTTTTAGCGGGAGCGGAGATGAGCAGTTCTTC
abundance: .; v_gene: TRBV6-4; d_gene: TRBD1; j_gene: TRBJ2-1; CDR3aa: CASSGDRAYNEQFF; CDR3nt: TGTGCCAGCAGTGGGGACAGGGCTTACAATGAGCAGTTCTTC
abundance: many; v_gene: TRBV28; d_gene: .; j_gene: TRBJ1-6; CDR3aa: CASSSPSGSSPLHF; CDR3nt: TGTGCCAGCAGCTCTCCCTCAGGTAGTTCACCCCTCCACTTT
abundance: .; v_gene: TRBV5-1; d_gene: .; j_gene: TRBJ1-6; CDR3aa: CASSPEGYQGSYSPLHF; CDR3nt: TGCGCCAGCAGCCCGGAAGGTTATCAGGGATCATACTCACCCCTCCACTTT
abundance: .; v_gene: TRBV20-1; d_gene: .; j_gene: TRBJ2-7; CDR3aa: CSARVSRASSYEQYF; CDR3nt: TGCAGTGCTAGAGTATCGCGGGCTAGCTCCTACGAGCAGTACTTC
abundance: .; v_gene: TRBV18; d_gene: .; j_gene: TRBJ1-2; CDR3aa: CASSLPNRAISNYGYTF; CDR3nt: TGTGCCAGCTCACTTCCTAACAGGGCCATTTCTAACTATGGCTACACCTTC
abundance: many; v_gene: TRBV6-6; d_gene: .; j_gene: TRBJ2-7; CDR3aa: CASSTGRRYEQYF; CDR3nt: TGTGCCAGCAGCACGGGACGCCGCTACGAGCAGTACTTC
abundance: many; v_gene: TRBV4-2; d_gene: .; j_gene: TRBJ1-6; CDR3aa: CASSLDLQSSYNSPLHF; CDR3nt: TGTGCCAGCAGCCTCGACTTACAGAGCTCCTATAATTCACCCCTCCACTTT
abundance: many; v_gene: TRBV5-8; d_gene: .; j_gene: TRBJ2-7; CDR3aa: CASSRRDGTYEQYF; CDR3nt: TGTGCCAGCAGCCGTCGGGACGGCACCTACGAGCAGTACTTC
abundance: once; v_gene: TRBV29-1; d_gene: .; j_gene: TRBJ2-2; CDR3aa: CSALGTVNTGELFF; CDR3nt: TGCAGTGCCCTTGGGACGGTGAACACAGGGGAGCTGTTTTTT
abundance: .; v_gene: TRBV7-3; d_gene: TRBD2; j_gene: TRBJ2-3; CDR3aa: CASRGSGVRGKDTQYF; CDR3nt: TGTGCCAGCAGAGGTTCGGGGGTGCGGGGGAAAGATACGCAGTATTTT
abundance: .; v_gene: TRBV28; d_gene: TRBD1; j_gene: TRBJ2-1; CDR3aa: CASGTGNEQFF; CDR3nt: TGTGCCAGCGGGACAGGCAATGAGCAGTTCTTC
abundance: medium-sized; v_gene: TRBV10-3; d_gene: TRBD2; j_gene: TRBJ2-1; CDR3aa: CAISVSGNEQFF; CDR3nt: TGTGCCATCAGTGTTAGCGGGAATGAGCAGTTCTTC
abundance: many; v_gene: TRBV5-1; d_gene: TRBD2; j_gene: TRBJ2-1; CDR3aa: CASSPPRGEDNEQFF; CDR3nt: TGCGCCAGCAGCCCCCCCCGGGGGGAGGACAATGAGCAGTTCTTC
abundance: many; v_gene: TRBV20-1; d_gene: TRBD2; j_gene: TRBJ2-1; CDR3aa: CSANPGTSGRNEQFF; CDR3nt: TGCAGTGCTAACCCCGGGACTAGCGGAAGGAATGAGCAGTTCTTC
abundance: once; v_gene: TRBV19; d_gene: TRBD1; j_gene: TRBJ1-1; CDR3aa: CASRDRVYGAFF; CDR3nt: TGTGCCAGCCGGGACAGGGTCTATGGAGCTTTCTTT
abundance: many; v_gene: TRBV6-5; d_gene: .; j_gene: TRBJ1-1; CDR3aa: CASRKTTEAFF; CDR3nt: TGTGCCAGCAGAAAGACCACTGAAGCTTTCTTT